This T cell receptor (beta chain) was profiled in a study of T cell responses to AZD1222 COVID-19 vaccine. Study background: The study pooled second doses at about 4 or about 12 weeks.

The study's findings and limits: At study baseline, merely five or six AZD1222 recipients were seropositive. Most donors were white British and more were female, and clonal diversity was possibly underestimated. Spike-specific TCR breadth rose after two AZD1222 doses, and depth rose as well.

Regarding this clone: Its antigen is unidentified.

This CDR3 region has 16 residues. V was cut by 3 bases and J by 0 bases, with 13 bases left in between. Per the germline V gene, CDR1 is SGHVS and CDR2 is FNYEAQ. Repertoires were generated with immunoSEQ multiplex PCR, while TCRdb's copy carries only in-frame clones and drops some. The profile shows around 100,000 clones, about nine tenths of them singletons. The chain couples TRBV7-6 to TRBJ2-3; D perhaps matches TRBD2 (5 bases). This TCR derives from an adult in good health. This sample comprised peripheral blood, obtained on day 0 of AZD1222 vaccination. CDR3 DNA sequence: TGTGCCAGCAGCTTTCGACTAATTGCTAGCACAGATACGCAGTATTTT. This encodes CASSFRLIASTDTQYF.